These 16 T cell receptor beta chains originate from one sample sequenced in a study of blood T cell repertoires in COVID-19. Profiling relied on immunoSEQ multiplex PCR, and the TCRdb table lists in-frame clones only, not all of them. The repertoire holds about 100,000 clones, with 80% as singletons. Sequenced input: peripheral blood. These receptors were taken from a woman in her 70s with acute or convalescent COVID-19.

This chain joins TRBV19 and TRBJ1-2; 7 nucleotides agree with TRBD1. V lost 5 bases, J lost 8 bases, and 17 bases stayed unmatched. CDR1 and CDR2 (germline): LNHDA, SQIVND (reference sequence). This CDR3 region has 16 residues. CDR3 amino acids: CASSLKDRFVTGGYTF. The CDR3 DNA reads TGTGCCAGTAGTCTAAAGGACAGGTTCGTAACAGGCGGCTACACCTTC.

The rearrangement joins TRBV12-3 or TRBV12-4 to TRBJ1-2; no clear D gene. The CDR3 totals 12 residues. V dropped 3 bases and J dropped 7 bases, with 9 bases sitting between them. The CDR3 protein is CASSLGGTGYTF. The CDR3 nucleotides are TGTGCCAGCAGTTTGGGAGGAACTGGCTACACCTTC.

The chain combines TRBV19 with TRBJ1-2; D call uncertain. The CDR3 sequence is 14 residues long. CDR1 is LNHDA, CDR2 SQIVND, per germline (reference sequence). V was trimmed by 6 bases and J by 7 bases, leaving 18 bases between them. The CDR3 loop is CASRAWVAASGYTF. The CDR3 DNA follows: TGTGCCAGTAGGGCCTGGGTAGCAGCGAGTGGCTACACCTTC.

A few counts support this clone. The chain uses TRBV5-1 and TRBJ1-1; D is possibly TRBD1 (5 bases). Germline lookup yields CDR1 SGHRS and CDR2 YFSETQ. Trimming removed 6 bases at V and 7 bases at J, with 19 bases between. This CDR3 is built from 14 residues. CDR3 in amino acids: CASTPGVRANEAFF. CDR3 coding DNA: TGCGCCAGCACCCCGGGGGTCCGGGCAAATGAAGCTTTCTTT.

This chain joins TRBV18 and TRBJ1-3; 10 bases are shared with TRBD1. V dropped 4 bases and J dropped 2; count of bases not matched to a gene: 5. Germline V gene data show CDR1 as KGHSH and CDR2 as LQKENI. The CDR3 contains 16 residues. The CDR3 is CASSLAGTGAGNTIYF. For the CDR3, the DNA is TGTGCCAGCTCACTTGCCGGGACAGGGGCTGGAAACACCATATATTTT.

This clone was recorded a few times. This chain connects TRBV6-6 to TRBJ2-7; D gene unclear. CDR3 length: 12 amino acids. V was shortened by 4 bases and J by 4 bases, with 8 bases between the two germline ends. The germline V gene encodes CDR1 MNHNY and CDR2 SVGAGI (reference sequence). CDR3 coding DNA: TGTGCCAGCAGTTCGGAAGCGTACGAGCAGTACTTC. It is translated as CASSSEAYEQYF.

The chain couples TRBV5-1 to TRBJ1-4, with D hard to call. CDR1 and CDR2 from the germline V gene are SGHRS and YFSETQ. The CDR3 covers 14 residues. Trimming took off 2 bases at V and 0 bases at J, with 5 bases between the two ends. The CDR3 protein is CASSFGATNEKLFF. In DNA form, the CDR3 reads TGCGCCAGCAGCTTCGGAGCAACTAATGAAAAACTGTTTTTT. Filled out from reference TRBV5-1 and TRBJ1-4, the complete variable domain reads KAGVTQTPRYLIKTRGQQVTLSCSPISGHRSVSWYQQTPGQGLQFLFEYFSETQRNKGNFPGRFSGRQFSNSRSEMNVSTLELGDSALYLCASSFGATNEKLFFGSGTQLSVL.

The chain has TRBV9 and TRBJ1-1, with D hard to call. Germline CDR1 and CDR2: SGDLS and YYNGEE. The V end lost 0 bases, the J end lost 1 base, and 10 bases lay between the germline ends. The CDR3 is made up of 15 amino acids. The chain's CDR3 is CASSVEAGWNTEAFF. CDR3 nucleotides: TGTGCCAGCAGCGTAGAGGCAGGCTGGAACACTGAAGCTTTCTTT.

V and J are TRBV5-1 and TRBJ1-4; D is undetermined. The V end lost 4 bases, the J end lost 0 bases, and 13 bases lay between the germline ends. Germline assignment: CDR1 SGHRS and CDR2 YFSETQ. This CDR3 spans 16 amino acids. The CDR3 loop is CASSPGSQATNEKLFF. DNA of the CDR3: TGCGCCAGCAGCCCGGGATCTCAGGCAACTAATGAAAAACTGTTTTTT.

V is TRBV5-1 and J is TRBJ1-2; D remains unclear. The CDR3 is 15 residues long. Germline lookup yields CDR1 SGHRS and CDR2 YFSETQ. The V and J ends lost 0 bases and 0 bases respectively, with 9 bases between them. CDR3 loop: CASSLVAASNYGYTF. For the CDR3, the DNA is TGCGCCAGCAGCTTGGTGGCAGCGTCTAACTATGGCTACACCTTC.

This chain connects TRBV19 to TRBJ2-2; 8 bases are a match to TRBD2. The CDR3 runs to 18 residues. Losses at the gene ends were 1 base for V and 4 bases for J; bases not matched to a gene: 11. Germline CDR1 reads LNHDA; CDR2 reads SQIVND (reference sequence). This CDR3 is CASSIGGGKKNFTGELFF. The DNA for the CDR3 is TGTGCCAGTAGTATAGGCGGGGGGAAGAAGAATTTCACCGGGGAGCTGTTTTTT.

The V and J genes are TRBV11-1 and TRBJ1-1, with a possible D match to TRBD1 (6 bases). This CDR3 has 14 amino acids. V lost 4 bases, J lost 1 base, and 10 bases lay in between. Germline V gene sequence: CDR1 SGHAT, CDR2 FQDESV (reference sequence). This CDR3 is CASSYTGTNTEAFF. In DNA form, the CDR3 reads TGTGCCAGCAGCTACACAGGGACGAACACTGAAGCTTTCTTT. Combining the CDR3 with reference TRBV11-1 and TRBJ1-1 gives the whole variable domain EAEVAQSPRYKITEKSQAVAFWCDPISGHATLYWYRQILGQGPELLVQFQDESVVDDSQLPKDRFSAERLKGVDSTLKIQPAELGDSAMYLCASSYTGTNTEAFFGQGTRLTVV.

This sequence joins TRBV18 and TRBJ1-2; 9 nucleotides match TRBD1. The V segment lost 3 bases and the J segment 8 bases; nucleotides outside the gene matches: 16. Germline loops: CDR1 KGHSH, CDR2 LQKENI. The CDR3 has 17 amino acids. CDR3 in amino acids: CASSPGNRGRGASGYTF. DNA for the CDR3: TGTGCCAGCTCACCTGGGAACAGGGGGCGCGGAGCGTCCGGCTACACCTTC.

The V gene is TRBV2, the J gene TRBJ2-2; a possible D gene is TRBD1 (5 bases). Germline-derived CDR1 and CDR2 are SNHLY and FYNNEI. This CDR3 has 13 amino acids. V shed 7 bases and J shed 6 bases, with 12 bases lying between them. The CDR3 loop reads CASTPGLAGELFF. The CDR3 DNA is TGTGCCAGCACCCCAGGGTTGGCCGGGGAGCTGTTTTTT.

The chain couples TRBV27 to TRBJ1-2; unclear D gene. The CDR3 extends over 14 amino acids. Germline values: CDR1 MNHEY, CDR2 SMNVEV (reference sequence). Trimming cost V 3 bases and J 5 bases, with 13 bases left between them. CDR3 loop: CASSLKPLAYGYTF. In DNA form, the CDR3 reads TGTGCCAGCAGTTTGAAGCCACTAGCTTATGGCTACACCTTC.

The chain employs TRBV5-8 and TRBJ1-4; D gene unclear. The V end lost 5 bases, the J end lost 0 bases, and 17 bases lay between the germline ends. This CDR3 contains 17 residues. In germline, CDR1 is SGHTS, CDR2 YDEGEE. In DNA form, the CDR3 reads TGTGCCAGCAGTCTTAAACTGAGCCTCGCAACTAATGAAAAACTGTTTTTT. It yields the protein CASSLKLSLATNEKLFF.